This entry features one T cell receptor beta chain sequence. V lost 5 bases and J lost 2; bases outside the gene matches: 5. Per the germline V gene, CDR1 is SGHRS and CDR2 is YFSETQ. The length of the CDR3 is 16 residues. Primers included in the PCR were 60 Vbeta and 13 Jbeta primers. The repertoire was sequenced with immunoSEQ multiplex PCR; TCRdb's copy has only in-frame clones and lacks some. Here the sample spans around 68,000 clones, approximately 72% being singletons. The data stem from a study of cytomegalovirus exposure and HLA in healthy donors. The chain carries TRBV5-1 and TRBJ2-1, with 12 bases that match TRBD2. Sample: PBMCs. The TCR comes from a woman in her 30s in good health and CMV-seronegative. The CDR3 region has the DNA TGCGCCAGCAGACCCGCTAGCGGGGGGGCCTACAATGAGCAGTTCTTC. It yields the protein CASRPASGGAYNEQFF.